These 30 T cell receptor beta chains originate from one sample sequenced in a study of shared clonotypes between healthy human individuals. Profiling relied on immunoSEQ multiplex PCR, and the TCRdb table lists in-frame clones only, not all of them. The profile shows approximately 1,000,000 clones, around 77% of them singletons. Sequenced sample: memory CD4+ T cells from PBMCs. The subset: CD45RA-negative fraction. These receptors were taken from a young man in good health. Some clones in this sample may be carry-over from other donors' samples.

This chain uses TRBV2 with TRBJ1-2; weak D call: TRBD1 (6 bases). The CDR3 covers 14 residues. Germline lookup yields CDR1 SNHLY and CDR2 FYNNEI. Trimming stripped 2 bases from V and 6 bases from J, with 13 bases between. CDR3 coding DNA: TGTGCCAGCAGTGAAAATTCAGGGGCCCATGGCTACACCTTC. It specifies CASSENSGAHGYTF.

The chain links TRBV30 to TRBJ2-2; D possibly corresponds to TRBD1 (6 bases). Deletions cut 8 bases from V and 7 bases from J, with 20 bases between. Looked up from germline, CDR1 is GTSNPN and CDR2 is SVGIG (reference sequence). The length of the CDR3 is 14 residues. CDR3 loop: CARGTGKDVGELFF. CDR3 bases: TGTGCCCGGGGAACAGGGAAAGATGTCGGGGAGCTGTTTTTT.

This clone appeared a single time. The rearrangement joins TRBV5-1 to TRBJ2-6, with D maybe TRBD1 (5 bases). The V and J ends lost 0 bases and 5 bases respectively, with 12 bases between them. The CDR3 has 16 amino acids. Per the germline V gene, CDR1 is SGHRS and CDR2 is YFSETQ. CDR3 loop: CASSLVGQGWANVLTF. The CDR3 nucleotides are TGCGCCAGCAGCTTGGTAGGCCAGGGCTGGGCCAACGTCCTGACTTTC.

This clone appeared a single time. The chain joins TRBV5-1 to TRBJ1-3, with unresolved D. The germline gives CDR1 SGHRS, CDR2 YFSETQ. This CDR3 contains 15 residues. Trimming took 0 bases from V and 6 from J, leaving 13 bases between them. The CDR3 here is CASSLGSRAENTIYF. The CDR3 DNA follows: TGCGCCAGCAGCTTGGGGAGCCGGGCGGAAAACACCATATATTTT.

The chain couples TRBV10-2 to TRBJ1-2; 7 nucleotides line up with TRBD1. The CDR3 sequence is 12 residues long. Germline V CDR1 and CDR2: WSHSY, SAAADI. Trimming took 8 bases from V and 7 from J; bases not matched to a gene: 7. The CDR3 DNA reads as TGCGCCAGCTCCAAGGGGGCGGTTGGCTACACCTTC. It encodes CASSKGAVGYTF.

The chain has TRBV2 and TRBJ2-5; weak D call: TRBD2 (5 bases). Per germline, CDR1 SNHLY and CDR2 FYNNEI. The CDR3 has 15 residues. V lost 3 bases and J lost 0, with 11 bases in between. The CDR3 DNA is TGTGCCAGCAGTGAGGATAGGGAGTACCAAGAGACCCAGTACTTC. Translated: CASSEDREYQETQYF.

This rearrangement joins TRBV15 to TRBJ2-1; 8 nucleotides line up with TRBD2. The V gene's germline CDR1 is LNHNV and CDR2 YYDKDF (reference sequence). This CDR3 spans 14 amino acids. The junction had 5 bases not matched to a gene; V was cut back by 1 base and J by 9 bases. In DNA form, the CDR3 reads TGTGCCACCAGCAGAGGGGGACTAGGGACTGAGCAGTTCTTC. Encoded protein: CATSRGGLGTEQFF.

V gene TRBV9 combines with J gene TRBJ2-5; D perhaps matches TRBD2 (6 bases). The V gene's germline CDR1 is SGDLS and CDR2 YYNGEE. This CDR3 has 14 amino acids. The V gene lost 1 base and the J gene lost 5 bases, with 12 bases spanning the gap. The CDR3 sequence is CASSVQGAGETQYF. CDR3 DNA: TGTGCCAGCAGCGTACAGGGTGCGGGGGAGACCCAGTACTTC.

This clone was picked up one time. A read error may explain this, as a much larger clone is one base away. Distinct nucleotide sequences in the sample also encode this CDR3. The chain uses TRBV9 and TRBJ1-2; TRBD1 matches 8 bases. CDR1 and CDR2 (germline): SGDLS, YYNGEE. This CDR3 comprises 13 residues. Trimming took 3 bases from V and 9 from J; bases not matched to a gene: 7. The CDR3 loop is CASSGPGQARYTF. The CDR3, as DNA: TGTGCCAGCAGCGGACCGGGACAGGCCCGCTACACCTTC.

The table lists this clone with a count of one. The chain joins TRBV2 to TRBJ2-7; tentatively, D is TRBD1 or TRBD2 (5 bases each). Germline assignment: CDR1 SNHLY and CDR2 FYNNEI. V dropped 8 bases and J dropped 0 bases, with 8 bases sitting between them. CDR3 size: 12 residues. The CDR3 reads CASWGSSYEQYF. DNA of the CDR3: TGTGCCAGCTGGGGGAGCTCCTACGAGCAGTACTTC.

The chain combines TRBV10-3 with TRBJ2-1, with TRBD2 as a possible D gene (7 bases). The CDR3 spans 16 residues. CDR1 is ENHRY, CDR2 SYGVKD, per germline. Trimming pared 0 bases from V and 9 bases from J, leaving 18 bases between. CDR3 amino acids: CAISESKGRGLGEQFF. DNA for the CDR3: TGTGCCATCAGTGAGTCGAAAGGGCGGGGGCTCGGTGAGCAGTTCTTC.

The CDR3 reads CASSPRQGGTNEKLFF. DNA of the CDR3: TGCGCCAGCAGCCCACGACAGGGAGGGACTAATGAAAAACTGTTTTTT. V gene TRBV5-1 combines with J gene TRBJ1-4; 7 nucleotides line up with TRBD1. After removal of 4 bases from V and 2 bases from J, the junction contained 8 bases not matched to a gene. CDR3 size: 16 residues. Germline CDR1 reads SGHRS; CDR2 reads YFSETQ.

The chain joins TRBV7-2 to TRBJ2-1; unclear D gene. Trimming stripped 1 base from V and 4 bases from J, with 5 bases between. The CDR3 loop spans 13 amino acids. The V gene's germline CDR1 is SGHTA and CDR2 FQGNSA. The CDR3 DNA reads as TGTGCCAGCAGCTTAGTACCATACAATGAGCAGTTCTTC. Translated: CASSLVPYNEQFF. The whole variable domain, remainder taken from reference TRBV7-2 and TRBJ2-1, is GAGVSQSPSNKVTEKGKDVELRCDPISGHTALYWYRQSLGQGLEFLIYFQGNSAPDKSGLPSDRFSAERTGGSVSTLTIQRTQQEDSAVYLCASSLVPYNEQFFGPGTRLTVL.

This chain connects TRBV5-6 to TRBJ2-7; TRBD2 agrees at 7 bases. The length of the CDR3 is 13 residues. Trimming removed 3 bases from V and 6 bases from J; junction bases left unmatched: 6. Germline assignment: CDR1 SGHDT and CDR2 YYEEEE. DNA for the CDR3: TGTGCCAGCAGCTCTGCGGGAGTGGGCGAGCAGTACTTC. This sequence encodes CASSSAGVGEQYF.

This clone was recorded only once. The gene calls are TRBV6-1 and TRBJ2-5, with D possibly matching TRBD1 (6 bases). V lost 8 bases to trimming and J lost 4 bases, with 20 bases between them. The CDR3 length is 15 residues. CDR1 is MNHNS and CDR2 is SASEGT in the germline V gene. The CDR3 DNA reads TGTGCCAGCCGTCGGGGCAGGGGAGTTTCAGAGACCCAGTACTTC. Amino acid sequence: CASRRGRGVSETQYF.

V gene TRBV10-3 combines with J gene TRBJ2-2; 15 bases map to TRBD2. Germline trimming cut 0 bases from V and 5 bases from J; bases unmatched to any gene: 7. The CDR3 is 19 residues long. Germline V lookup: CDR1 ENHRY, CDR2 SYGVKD. The CDR3 DNA reads as TGTGCCATCAGTGAGTCCGCAGGACTAGCGGGAGGGCGAACCGGGGAGCTGTTTTTT. It codes for CAISESAGLAGGRTGELFF.

The chain joins TRBV6-5 to TRBJ2-2, with D perhaps assigned TRBD1 or TRBD2 (6 bases each). V lost 2 bases and J 6 bases, leaving 10 bases between the germline ends. There are 14 residues in the CDR3. Germline V gene data show CDR1 as MNHEY and CDR2 as SVGAGI. The CDR3 sequence is CASSYLRGAGELFF. DNA of the CDR3: TGTGCCAGCAGTTACCTGAGGGGGGCCGGGGAGCTGTTTTTT.

The chain is built from TRBV6-1 and TRBJ2-5, with a tentative D call TRBD2 (5 bases). The CDR3 has 13 residues. The germline V and J ends were trimmed by 7 bases and 5 bases, with 14 bases remaining between them. Germline V gene sequence: CDR1 MNHNS, CDR2 SASEGT. This CDR3 is CASNRDHGETQYF. The CDR3 nucleotides are TGTGCCAGCAACCGGGATCATGGGGAGACCCAGTACTTC.

This clone was seen a few times. The chain uses TRBV4-1 and TRBJ2-7, with D perhaps matching TRBD2 (5 bases). CDR1 is MGHRA, CDR2 YSYEKL, per germline. The CDR3 has 14 residues. V lost 0 bases and J lost 6, with 12 bases in between. The CDR3 here is CASSQDSSGFEQYF. CDR3 DNA sequence: TGCGCCAGCAGCCAAGATTCGTCGGGGTTCGAGCAGTACTTC.

The V call is TRBV7-8, the J call TRBJ2-2; D unresolved. The germline gives CDR1 SGHVS, CDR2 FQNEAQ. This CDR3 has 13 residues. V gave up 1 base and J gave up 7 bases, with 7 bases separating them. Written as DNA, the CDR3 is TGTGCCAGCAGCTTAGTGACGGGCGGGGAGCTGTTTTTT. It is translated as CASSLVTGGELFF.

V usage is TRBV21-1 and J usage is TRBJ2-5; the table's D call of TRBD1 was not tested on the DNA. TRBV21-1 is given as a pseudogene. The CDR3 is 15 residues long. The CDR3 DNA follows: TGTGCCAGCAGTCCCCGCCGGACAGGGGTAGAGACCCAGTACTTC. It encodes CASSPRRTGVETQYF.

This clone was recorded only once. The V gene is TRBV28, the J gene TRBJ1-4; no definite D call. Germline V CDR1 and CDR2: MDHEN, SYDVKM. The CDR3 is 14 residues long. The germline V and J ends were trimmed by 4 bases and 11 bases, with 17 bases remaining between them. The CDR3 bases are TGTGCCAGCAGTTCCACAGACCGCGGAGGGAAACTGTTTTTT. It yields the protein CASSSTDRGGKLFF.

The V gene is TRBV28, the J gene TRBJ1-1; D uncertain. Trimming removed 5 bases at V and 4 bases at J, with 8 bases between. The CDR3 has 12 residues. Germline-derived CDR1 and CDR2 are MDHEN and SYDVKM. In DNA, the CDR3 is TGTGCCAGCAGTGTCGGGAGCACTGAAGCTTTCTTT. Amino acids: CASSVGSTEAFF.

The V gene is TRBV30, the J gene TRBJ2-7, with 12 bases identical to TRBD2. Germline V gene data show CDR1 as GTSNPN and CDR2 as SVGIG (reference sequence). There are 19 residues in the CDR3. V shed 3 bases, J shed 1 base, and the junction held 16 bases outside the gene matches. This chain's CDR3 is CAWRPRASGRAVQSYEQYF. The DNA of the CDR3 is TGTGCCTGGAGACCCCGGGCTAGCGGGAGGGCCGTACAATCCTACGAGCAGTACTTC.

The count of this clone is one. The V gene is TRBV9, the J gene TRBJ2-2, with a weak D call TRBD1 (6 bases). The germline CDR1 and CDR2 sequences are SGDLS and YYNGEE. Trimming cost V 2 bases and J 4 bases, with 9 bases left between them. The CDR3 has 14 amino acids. CDR3 protein: CASSVVRGTGELFF. The CDR3 DNA follows: TGTGCCAGCAGCGTTGTCAGGGGCACCGGGGAGCTGTTTTTT. Filled out from reference TRBV9 and TRBJ2-2, the complete variable domain reads DSGVTQTPKHLITATGQRVTLRCSPRSGDLSVYWYQQSLDQGLQFLIQYYNGEERAKGNILERFSAQQFPDLHSELNLSSLELGDSALYFCASSVVRGTGELFFGEGSRLTVL.

This chain links TRBV7-9 with TRBJ2-4, with D possibly matching TRBD2 (6 bases). Trimming removed 1 base at V and 12 bases at J, with 10 bases between. This CDR3 spans 12 amino acids. CDR1 SEHNR and CDR2 FQNEAQ come from the germline V gene (reference sequence). The CDR3 spells CASSLEEGPQYF. CDR3 sequence (DNA): TGTGCCAGCAGCTTAGAGGAGGGCCCTCAGTACTTC.

The chain recombines TRBV7-9 with TRBJ2-5, with D possibly TRBD1 on 6 matching bases. Germline CDR1 is SEHNR and CDR2 is FQNEAQ (reference sequence). Trimming removed 3 bases at V and 1 base at J, with 15 bases between. The CDR3 consists of 16 residues. The CDR3 protein is CASSFPTGYTQETQYF. In nucleotides, the CDR3 is TGTGCCAGCAGCTTCCCGACAGGCTATACCCAAGAGACCCAGTACTTC.

This clone was counted only a few times. The rearrangement uses TRBV29-1 and TRBJ2-7; perhaps TRBD2 as D (7 bases). Trimming removed 4 bases at V and 7 bases at J, with 17 bases between. Germline assignment: CDR1 SQVTM and CDR2 ANQGSEA. CDR3 size: 13 residues. DNA for the CDR3: TGCAGCGTTGTGGCCCTGGGGGGGCGAGAGCAGTACTTC. Its translation is CSVVALGGREQYF.

The chain recombines TRBV7-2 with TRBJ1-4, with 10 bases fitting TRBD1. Germline V gene sequence: CDR1 SGHTA, CDR2 FQGNSA. J was trimmed by 7 bases and V by 5 bases; bases with no gene match: 4. The CDR3 covers 14 residues. The CDR3 is CASSGRDRGEKLFF. CDR3 coding DNA: TGTGCCAGCAGCGGCCGGGACAGGGGTGAAAAACTGTTTTTT.

The CDR3 DNA sequence: TGTGCCAGCAGTTTTGGACGTAATGGCTACACCTTC. It codes for CASSFGRNGYTF. The V and J genes are TRBV28 and TRBJ1-2; the D is unclear. Germline assignment: CDR1 MDHEN and CDR2 SYDVKM. The CDR3 contains 12 residues. V was shortened by 3 bases and J by 6 bases, with 8 bases between the two germline ends.